This T cell receptor (beta chain) was captured by sequencing in a study of a mutant IDH1 vaccine in newly diagnosed glioma. TCRdb keeps only in-frame clones here, not all; method: immunoSEQ multiplex PCR. Here the sample spans about 92,000 clones, 83% being singletons. This CDR3 region has 13 residues. CDR1 is MNHNS, CDR2 SASEGT, per germline. V lost 9 bases and J lost 4, with 15 bases in between. Time point described: baseline, week 1 (first vaccination visit). Treatment described: pre-vaccination baseline after standard-of-care therapy. Material: PBMCs, obtained from a glioma patient treated with radiotherapy, temozolomide or both. The source of this sequence is a woman aged 45-60 years with glioma. This chain links TRBV6-1 with TRBJ1-2; D is undetermined. CDR3 in amino acids: CASSTAGSYGYTF. The CDR3, as DNA: TGTGCCAGTTCCACCGCCGGGAGCTATGGCTACACCTTC.